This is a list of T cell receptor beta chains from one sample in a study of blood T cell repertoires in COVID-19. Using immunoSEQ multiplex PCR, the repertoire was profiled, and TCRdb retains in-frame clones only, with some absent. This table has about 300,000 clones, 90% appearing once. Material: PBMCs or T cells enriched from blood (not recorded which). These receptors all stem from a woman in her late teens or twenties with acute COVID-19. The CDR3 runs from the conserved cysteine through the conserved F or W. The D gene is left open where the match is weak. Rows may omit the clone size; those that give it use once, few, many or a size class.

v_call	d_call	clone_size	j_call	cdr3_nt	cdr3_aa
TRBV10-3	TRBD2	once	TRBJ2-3	TGTGCCATCAGTAGCTCGACTAGCGGGGTTTCAGATACGCAGTATTTT	CAISSSTSGVSDTQYF
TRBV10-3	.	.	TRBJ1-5	TGTGCCATCAGTGAGTCGATGCGTCCAAATCAGCCCCAGCATTTT	CAISESMRPNQPQHF
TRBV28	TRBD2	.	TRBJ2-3	TGTGCCAGCAGTTCCCCCCCGGGCGGGAGGGCGGCAGATACGCAGTATTTT	CASSSPPGGRAADTQYF
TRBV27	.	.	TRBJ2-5	TGTGCCAGCAGTTCGCAAACTAGGGAGACCCAGTACTTC	CASSSQTRETQYF
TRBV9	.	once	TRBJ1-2	TGTGCCAGCACCCATGACAGCTCGTTTGGCTATGGCTACACCTTC	CASTHDSSFGYGYTF
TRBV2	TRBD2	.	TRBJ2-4	TGTGCCAGCATAGCGGGACACATTTCCAAAAACATTCAGTACTTC	CASIAGHISKNIQYF
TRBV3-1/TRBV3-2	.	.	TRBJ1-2	TGTGCCAGCAGCCTCGGGACAAACTATGGCTACACCTTC	CASSLGTNYGYTF
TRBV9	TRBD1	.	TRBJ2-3	TGTGCCAGCAGCGTAGACGGGTGGGACAGACTCACTACGCAGTATTTT	CASSVDGWDRLTTQYF
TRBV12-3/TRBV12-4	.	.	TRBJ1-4	TGTGCCAGCAGAGAACAGGGCGGGGAAAAACTGTTTTTT	CASREQGGEKLFF
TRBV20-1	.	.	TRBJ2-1	TGCAGTGCTAGTCACGAGGAAGCGCCCCGCTCCTACAATGAGCAGTTCTTC	CSASHEEAPRSYNEQFF
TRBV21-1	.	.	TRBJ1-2	TGTGCCAGCAGCAAAGAAGCCGGACAGATCAGCTACACCTTC	CASSKEAGQISYTF
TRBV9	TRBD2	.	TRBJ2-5	TGTGCCAGCAGCGTAGCTCAACTAGCGGGAGAGACCCAGTACTTC	CASSVAQLAGETQYF
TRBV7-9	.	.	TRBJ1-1	TGTGCCAGCAGCTTAGCGGCGGGGAGGGAAGCTTTCTTT	CASSLAAGREAFF
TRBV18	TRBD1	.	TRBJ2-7	TGTGCCAGCTCAGCCATTTTTTCGGACAGGGGCTACGAGCAGTACTTC	CASSAIFSDRGYEQYF
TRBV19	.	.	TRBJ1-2	TGTGCCAGTGCGGTGGGTTCTAACTATGGCTACACCTTC	CASAVGSNYGYTF
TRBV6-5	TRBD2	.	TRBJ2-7	TGTGCCAGCAGAAAATTTAGCGGGAACTCCTACGAGCAGTACTTC	CASRKFSGNSYEQYF
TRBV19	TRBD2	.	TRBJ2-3	TGTGCCAGTAGTATAGAGGGGGGGGGAATAAGAGATACGCAGTATTTT	CASSIEGGGIRDTQYF
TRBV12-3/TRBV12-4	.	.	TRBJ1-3	TGTGCCAGCAGTTTCGGGATCAGCACCATATATTTT	CASSFGISTIYF
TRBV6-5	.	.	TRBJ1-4	TGTGCCAGCAATCGGGGGGCGAAAAATGAAAAACTGTTTTTT	CASNRGAKNEKLFF
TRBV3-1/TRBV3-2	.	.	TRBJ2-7	TGTGCCTGCAGCGGGGACATCCCCGAGCAGTACTTC	CACSGDIPEQYF
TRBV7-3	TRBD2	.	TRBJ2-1	TGTGCCAGCAGTCCCCGGGGAGGGTCCTACAATGAGCAGTTCTTC	CASSPRGGSYNEQFF
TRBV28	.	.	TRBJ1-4	TGTGCCAGCAGTAAGCCCCGACAGAGGAATGAAAAACTGTTTTTT	CASSKPRQRNEKLFF
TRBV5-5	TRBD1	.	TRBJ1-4	TGTGCCAGCAGCTTTCAGGGGGCGTACGAAAAACTGTTTTTT	CASSFQGAYEKLFF
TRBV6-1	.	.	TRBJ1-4	TGTGCCAGCAGTGGGGGGGGCAGCACTCTTGCAACTAATGAAAAACTGTTTTTT	CASSGGGSTLATNEKLFF
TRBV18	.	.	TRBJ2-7	TGTGCCAGCTCACCACCCCACGGGGAATCCTACGAGCAGTACTTC	CASSPPHGESYEQYF
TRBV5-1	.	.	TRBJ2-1	TGCGCCAGCAGCTTGCGGGTCAATGAGCAGTTCTTC	CASSLRVNEQFF
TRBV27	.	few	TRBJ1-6	TGTGCCAGCAGTTTACAGGCAGGAGGCTTCGTGGATTCACCCCTCCACTTT	CASSLQAGGFVDSPLHF
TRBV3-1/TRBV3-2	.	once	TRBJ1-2	TGTGCCAGCAGCCAAGCGACAGGAGACTATGGCTACACCTTC	CASSQATGDYGYTF
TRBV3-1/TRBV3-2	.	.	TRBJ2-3	TGTGCCAGCAGCCTGACTAGTGATACGCAGTATTTT	CASSLTSDTQYF
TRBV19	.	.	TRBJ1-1	TGTGCCAGTAGTATCCGAGGGGGGGCCCTGGGGAACACTGAAGCTTTCTTT	CASSIRGGALGNTEAFF
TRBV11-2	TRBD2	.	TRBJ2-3	TGTGCCAGCAGGTCACCGGGACTAGCAAGGGATACGCAGTATTTT	CASRSPGLARDTQYF
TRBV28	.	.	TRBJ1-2	TGTGCCAGCAGTTTACCTCCTGTTTATGGCTACACCTTC	CASSLPPVYGYTF
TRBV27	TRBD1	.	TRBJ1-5	TGTGCCAGCAGTTTCTCGTCTACAGGGGGCCATCAGCCCCAGCATTTT	CASSFSSTGGHQPQHF
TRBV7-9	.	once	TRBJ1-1	TGTGCCAGCAGCCAACTCAGAAGTGCCGGGACTGAAGCTTTCTTT	CASSQLRSAGTEAFF
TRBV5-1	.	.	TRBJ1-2	TGCGCCAGCAGCTTCCGGACAAGCAACTATGGCTACACCTTC	CASSFRTSNYGYTF
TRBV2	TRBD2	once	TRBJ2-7	TGTGCCAGCATAAGCGGGAGGGACGAGCAGTACTTC	CASISGRDEQYF
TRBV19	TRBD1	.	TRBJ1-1	TGTGCCAGTAGTTCGGACAGGGAGTTGTTCGTCCGAGCTTTCTTT	CASSSDRELFVRAFF
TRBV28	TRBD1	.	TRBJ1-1	TGTGCCAGCAGTCCCAGGGCCGGACAGGGAATTGAAGCTTTCTTT	CASSPRAGQGIEAFF
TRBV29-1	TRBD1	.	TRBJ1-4	TGCAGCGCCTGGGACAGGGGTAATGAAAAACTGTTTTTT	CSAWDRGNEKLFF
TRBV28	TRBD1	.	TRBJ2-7	TGTGCCAGCTTATCCGGACAGGGGCCTTTCGAGCAGTACTTC	CASLSGQGPFEQYF
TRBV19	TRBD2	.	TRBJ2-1	TGTGCCAGTAAAGAGACTAGCATAGGCAATGAGCAGTTCTTC	CASKETSIGNEQFF
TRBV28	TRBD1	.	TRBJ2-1	TGTGCCAGCAGTTCACCGGGACAGGGGTCCCTGGGGTACAATGAGCAGTTCTTC	CASSSPGQGSLGYNEQFF
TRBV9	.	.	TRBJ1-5	TGTGCCAGCAGCGTAGGGTTGTGGAGGGGCCCCAATCAGCCCCAGCATTTT	CASSVGLWRGPNQPQHF
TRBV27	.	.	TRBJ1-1	TGTGCCAGCAGTTTATATAGGCTGACGGGGGTGGACACTGAAGCTTTCTTT	CASSLYRLTGVDTEAFF
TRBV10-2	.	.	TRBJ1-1	TGCGCCAGCAGCGAGGGGACATTGAACACTGAAGCTTTCTTT	CASSEGTLNTEAFF
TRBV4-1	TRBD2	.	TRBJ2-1	TGCGCCAGCAGCCAAGGGCTAGCGGGAGGGGGTGAGCAGTTCTTC	CASSQGLAGGGEQFF
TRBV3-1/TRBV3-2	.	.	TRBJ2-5	TGTGCCAGCAGACGTCTGTGGGGGACTCCCCATCCCCCCGAGACCCAGTACTTC	CASRRLWGTPHPPETQYF
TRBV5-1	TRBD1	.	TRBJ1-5	TGCGCCAGCAGCCCGGGGACAGACAATCAGCCCCAGCATTTT	CASSPGTDNQPQHF
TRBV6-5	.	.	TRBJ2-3	TGTGCCAGCAGAGAGAGCGGATACAGCACAGATACGCAGTATTTT	CASRESGYSTDTQYF
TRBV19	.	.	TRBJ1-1	TGTGCCAGTAGTTCTTCGGACGGACTTATGAACACTGAAGCTTTCTTT	CASSSSDGLMNTEAFF
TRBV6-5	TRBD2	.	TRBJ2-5	TGTGCCAGCAGTTATCTGGGGCGGGAGGAGACCCAGTACTTC	CASSYLGREETQYF